A selection of T cell receptor beta chains follows, all from one sample in a study of cytomegalovirus exposure and HLA in healthy donors. Libraries were prepared by immunoSEQ multiplex PCR; TCRdb keeps only in-frame clonotypes and omits some of them. This sample has 100,000 to 150,000 clones, with over 65% found just once. The sample was PBMCs. These receptors all come from a female donor in good health and CMV-seropositive. CDR3s include the opening cysteine and the closing phenylalanine or tryptophan. A D gene is named only where the DNA matches it firmly. Clone sizes are given selectively: once, few, many, or a class where the clone is expanded.

CASSLIGGGPGELFF TGTGCCAGCAGTCTAATAGGCGGGGGCCCCGGGGAGCTGTTTTTT once TRBJ2-2 TRBV28 -
CASSLGTGGETQYF TGTGCCAGCAGCTTAGGGACAGGAGGGGAGACCCAGTACTTC - TRBJ2-5 TRBV5-5 TRBD1
CASSLTSGTTDTQYF TGTGCCAGCAGCTTAACTAGCGGGACCACAGATACGCAGTATTTT - TRBJ2-3 TRBV7-9 TRBD2
CASSTGSRNNEQFF TGTGCCAGCAGCACCGGGAGTAGGAACAATGAGCAGTTCTTC - TRBJ2-1 TRBV7-9 -
CSARTSGGITGELFF TGCAGCGCAAGGACTAGCGGGGGTATCACCGGGGAGCTGTTTTTT - TRBJ2-2 TRBV29-1 TRBD2
CASSEALPGNEQFF TGTGCCAGCAGTGAAGCTCTCCCGGGCAATGAGCAGTTCTTC - TRBJ2-1 TRBV2 -
CASSDRGLAYEQYF TGTGCCAGCAGTGACAGGGGGCTCGCCTACGAGCAGTACTTC - TRBJ2-7 TRBV6-5 TRBD1
CASSLGTGGGYEQYF TGTGCCAGCAGCTTGGGGACAGGGGGTGGCTACGAGCAGTACTTC - TRBJ2-7 TRBV7-8 TRBD1
CASSFRTSDSYNEQFF TGTGCCAGCAGCTTCAGGACTAGCGACTCCTACAATGAGCAGTTCTTC - TRBJ2-1 TRBV13 TRBD2
CASSQAANQETQYF TGTGCCAGCAGCCAAGCGGCTAACCAAGAGACCCAGTACTTC - TRBJ2-5 TRBV6-5 -
CASRWTGGIDTEAFF TGCGCCAGCAGGTGGACAGGGGGCATTGACACTGAAGCTTTCTTT - TRBJ1-1 TRBV5-1 TRBD1
CASRPTTGVENIQYF TGTGCCAGCAGGCCGACCACAGGGGTCGAAAACATTCAGTACTTC - TRBJ2-4 TRBV7-2 TRBD1
CASSVGELNTEAFF TGTGCCAGCAGCGTAGGAGAGCTGAACACTGAAGCTTTCTTT - TRBJ1-1 TRBV9 -
CASSLLAPEQYF TGTGCCAGCAGCTTATTAGCTCCCGAGCAGTACTTC - TRBJ2-7 TRBV7-3 -
CAISDQTGGSYNEQFF TGTGCCATCAGTGACCAGACAGGGGGATCCTACAATGAGCAGTTCTTC - TRBJ2-1 TRBV10-3 TRBD1
CASSLDGTGTDTQYF TGTGCCAGCAGCTTAGACGGGACTGGCACAGATACGCAGTATTTT - TRBJ2-3 TRBV7-9 -
CASSPPTHLRYNEQFF TGTGCCAGCAGCCCCCCTACCCATCTTCGATACAATGAGCAGTTCTTC - TRBJ2-1 TRBV5-6 -
CASSLAPGGAETQYF TGTGCCAGCAGCTTGGCCCCAGGGGGCGCAGAGACCCAGTACTTC - TRBJ2-5 TRBV5-5 TRBD1
CAISYTGGSEQYF TGTGCCATCAGCTACACAGGGGGGAGCGAGCAGTACTTC few TRBJ2-7 TRBV10-3 TRBD1
CASSIGTSTADTQYF TGTGCCAGTAGTATCGGGACTAGCACGGCAGATACGCAGTATTTT - TRBJ2-3 TRBV19 TRBD2
CASSLDGFNTEAFF TGTGCCAGCAGCTTAGACGGTTTTAACACTGAAGCTTTCTTT - TRBJ1-1 TRBV7-2 -
CASSPPRRGDNEQFF TGTGCCAGCAGCCCCCCACGGCGGGGGGACAATGAGCAGTTCTTC - TRBJ2-1 TRBV28 TRBD2
CASSLAQGEQYF TGTGCCAGCAGCTTAGCTCAGGGTGAGCAGTACTTC - TRBJ2-7 TRBV7-2 -
CASSLRGTSGGRELFF TGTGCCAGCAGCTTGCGCGGGACTAGCGGGGGAAGGGAGCTGTTTTTT - TRBJ2-2 TRBV11-2 TRBD2
CASTWTGGSGTEAFF TGTGCCAGCACTTGGACAGGGGGGTCTGGCACTGAAGCTTTCTTT - TRBJ1-1 TRBV2 TRBD1
CASSLLRESLYGYTF TGTGCCAGCAGTTTACTCAGGGAATCCCTCTATGGCTACACCTTC - TRBJ1-2 TRBV28 -
CASSHRGRRDGYTF TGTGCCAGCAGCCACAGGGGGCGCCGGGATGGCTACACCTTC - TRBJ1-2 TRBV28 TRBD1
CASSSQGKRQYF TGTGCCAGCAGTTCGCAGGGAAAGAGGCAGTACTTC - TRBJ2-7 TRBV27 -
CASNPSGDSYNEQFF TGTGCCAGCAACCCTAGCGGAGACTCCTACAATGAGCAGTTCTTC - TRBJ2-1 TRBV7-9 TRBD2
CSVEDPGTGDGYTF TGCAGCGTTGAAGATCCTGGAACAGGGGATGGCTACACCTTC - TRBJ1-2 TRBV29-1 TRBD1
CASSGQGIGLAGANEQFF TGCGCCAGCAGCGGACAGGGTATAGGCCTAGCGGGAGCTAATGAGCAGTTCTTC - TRBJ2-1 TRBV4-1 TRBD2
CASSLAWGHNSPLHF TGCGCCAGCAGCTTGGCCTGGGGGCATAATTCACCCCTCCACTTT few TRBJ1-6 TRBV5-1 -
CASSLSGLGNSPLHF TGCGCCAGCAGCTTATCAGGGCTTGGTAATTCACCCCTCCACTTT - TRBJ1-6 TRBV5-1 -
CASSLRRANNQPQHF TGTGCCAGCAGCTTACGCAGGGCCAATAATCAGCCCCAGCATTTT - TRBJ1-5 TRBV5-6 -
CASSPGQPLGDTQYF TGTGCCAGCAGCCCGGGACAGCCCCTAGGGGATACGCAGTATTTT few TRBJ2-3 TRBV2 TRBD1
CASSESAGRLYGYTF TGCGCCAGCAGTGAGTCGGCGGGACGGCTATATGGCTACACCTTC - TRBJ1-2 TRBV10-1 -
CAPGPGQPPSYEQYF TGTGCCCCAGGACCAGGACAGCCGCCTTCCTACGAGCAGTACTTC - TRBJ2-7 TRBV7-5 -
CASSVLGAPEAFF TGTGCCAGCAGTGTTTTAGGGGCCCCTGAAGCTTTCTTT - TRBJ1-1 TRBV2 -
CASSLGAGTDGYTF TGTGCCAGCAGCTTAGGGGCCGGTACGGATGGCTACACCTTC - TRBJ1-2 TRBV7-9 -
CAWSSFRQGGTEAFF TGTGCCTGGAGTTCTTTCAGGCAGGGCGGCACTGAAGCTTTCTTT - TRBJ1-1 TRBV30 -
CASSHYLTGQFF TGTGCCAGCTCACACTACTTGACTGGGCAGTTCTTC few TRBJ2-1 TRBV18 -
CASSLDPRETQYF TGTGCCAGCAGCTTAGATCCGAGAGAGACCCAGTACTTC - TRBJ2-5 TRBV7-9 -
CASSLAVTGGVGANVLTF TGCGCCAGCAGCTTGGCCGTGACAGGGGGAGTTGGGGCCAACGTCCTGACTTTC few TRBJ2-6 TRBV5-1 TRBD1
CAWSEGANQPQHF TGTGCCTGGAGTGAGGGGGCCAATCAGCCCCAGCATTTT once TRBJ1-5 TRBV30 TRBD1
CASRTYVGGEYEQYF TGTGCCAGCAGGACCTATGTAGGGGGCGAGTACGAGCAGTACTTC - TRBJ2-7 TRBV27 TRBD1
CASSDPGLGLTGELFF TGTGCCAGCAGTGATCCGGGACTAGGTCTCACCGGGGAGCTGTTTTTT - TRBJ2-2 TRBV25-1 TRBD2
CASRASGRIEQYF TGTGCCAGCAGGGCTAGCGGGAGGATCGAGCAGTACTTC - TRBJ2-7 TRBV7-2 TRBD2
CASSEGRGPSVGETQYF TGTGCCAGCAGCGAAGGCAGGGGGCCTTCGGTAGGAGAGACCCAGTACTTC - TRBJ2-5 TRBV7-3 TRBD1
CASSQETLNTGELFF TGTGCCAGCAGCCAGGAGACCTTGAACACCGGGGAGCTGTTTTTT - TRBJ2-2 TRBV4-2 -
CASSEALASGTQETQYF TGTGCCAGCAGTGAAGCATTGGCTAGCGGGACCCAAGAGACCCAGTACTTC - TRBJ2-5 TRBV6-1 TRBD2
CASRNPGQAEAFF TGTGCCAGCAGGAATCCGGGACAGGCTGAAGCTTTCTTT - TRBJ1-1 TRBV6-1 TRBD1